This T cell receptor beta chain was observed in a study of vaccination and CD4 T cells after COVID-19. As for the study in general: Collection of post-COVID samples occurred a median about 98 days after diagnosis, spanning a range of 35 to 161.

The Oncomine TCR Beta short-read assay sequenced DNA from cultured CD4+ T cells. TCRdb itself ran the PCR reads through MiXCR, one entry per CDR3 protein. The sample includes around 11,000 distinct CDR3 sequences, around 40% seen only once; the top ten take around 10%. Of note for this clonotype: Antigen specificity is unknown.

Per the germline V gene, CDR1 is SGHDN and CDR2 is FVKESK. Deletions cut 4 bases from V and 0 bases from J, with 22 bases between. This CDR3 is built from 20 residues. Treatment given: approximately 9-day PBMC culture with coronavirus spike peptide pools or control peptides (ViraFEST assay). Following expansion of antigen-specific T cells with peptide pools, ViraFEST then sequenced TCRs. Every well contained approximately 2 million PBMCs, which were grown with about 9.2 IU/ml IL-2 and roughly 9.7 ug/ml peptide pools. From the 10-day cultures, CD4+ T cells were isolated by negative selection. Sequencing used CD4+ T cells from blood, cultured in vitro, obtained after SARS-CoV-2 vaccination. The receptor's source is a human donor who had recovered from COVID-19. The chain has TRBV14 and TRBJ2-6; no clear D. The chain's CDR3 is CASSPQDRKSPLSGANVLTF. The CDR3 DNA reads TGTGCCAGCAGCCCCCAGGACCGAAAATCTCCCCTCTCTGGGGCCAACGTCCTGACTTTC.